This T cell receptor (beta chain) was captured by sequencing in a study of T cell responses to AZD1222 COVID-19 vaccine. Here immunoSEQ multiplex PCR was the method, and the copy in TCRdb shows in-frame clones only, minus some. The sample shows 120,000 to 150,000 clones, around nine tenths of them seen only once. Germline V CDR1 and CDR2: SGHVS, FQNEAQ. V was cut by 5 bases and J by 4 bases, with 11 bases left in between. The CDR3 totals 13 residues. The TCR originated in an adult in good health. This specimen was peripheral blood, taken on day 0 of AZD1222 vaccination. The chain employs TRBV7-8 and TRBJ1-2; no clear D. The CDR3 sequence is CASSPDGTYGYTF. The CDR3 coding sequence is TGTGCCAGCAGCCCGGACGGAACCTATGGCTACACCTTC.